This T cell receptor beta chain was documented in a study of blood T cell repertoires in COVID-19. TCRdb's table, derived via immunoSEQ multiplex PCR, lists solely in-frame clones and lacks some. This sample has about 250,000 clones, with around four fifths found just once. Per germline, CDR1 LGHDT and CDR2 YNNKEL (reference sequence). Trimming removed 1 base at V and 8 bases at J, with 18 bases between. The CDR3 sequence is 15 residues long. V usage is TRBV3-1 (or the pseudogene TRBV3-2) and J usage is TRBJ2-7; the D gene is possibly TRBD2 (6 bases). The sequence was obtained from a man older than 75 with acute or convalescent COVID-19. Sequenced input: peripheral blood. The CDR3 reads CASSQAGGLPMKQYF. The CDR3 region has the DNA TGTGCCAGCAGCCAAGCCGGGGGACTCCCTATGAAGCAGTACTTC.